Following are 5 T cell receptor beta chains from one sample sequenced in a study of T cell responses to AZD1222 COVID-19 vaccine. Sequencing was performed with immunoSEQ multiplex PCR; in TCRdb, only in-frame clones are kept and a portion is missing. Altogether about 85,000 clones are present, 88% being singletons, with the ten largest covering about 5.8%. Sequencing was performed on peripheral blood, taken on day 0 of AZD1222 vaccination. The receptors stem from an adult in good health.

The chain is built from TRBV10-3 and TRBJ1-3; D is undetermined. Trimming left V 4 bases short and J 6 bases short, with 10 bases between. Germline-derived CDR1 and CDR2 are ENHRY and SYGVKD. CDR3 length: 13 residues. CDR3 loop: CAISATGENTIYF. The CDR3 region has the DNA TGTGCCATCAGTGCGACCGGGGAAAACACCATATATTTT.

The CDR3 bases are TGCGCCAGCAGCGAGGAGGTGGCACGCCCCGGGGAGCTGTTTTTT. Its protein product is CASSEEVARPGELFF. V and J are TRBV5-1 and TRBJ2-2; perhaps TRBD2 as D (5 bases). Between the trimmed V and J ends, which lost 4 bases and 6 bases, there was a span of 16 bases. The CDR3 spans 15 residues. CDR1 SGHRS and CDR2 YFSETQ come from the germline V gene.

This chain connects TRBV19 to TRBJ1-1; 12 nucleotides align to TRBD1. In germline, CDR1 is LNHDA, CDR2 SQIVND (reference sequence). J lost 6 bases, V lost 5 bases, and 1 base had no gene match. This CDR3 is built from 13 residues. The CDR3 reads CASSGTGGSEAFF. In DNA form, the CDR3 reads TGTGCCAGTAGTGGGACAGGGGGCTCTGAAGCTTTCTTT.

Only a few counts were recorded for this clone. The chain combines TRBV18 with TRBJ1-2; D unclear. Trimming cost V 0 bases and J 4 bases, with 9 bases left between them. This CDR3 spans 14 amino acids. Germline CDR1 KGHSH, CDR2 LQKENI. CDR3 region: CASSPPAVLYGYTF. The DNA of the CDR3 is TGTGCCAGCTCACCACCGGCAGTACTCTATGGCTACACCTTC.

This chain connects TRBV27 to TRBJ1-5; no clear D gene. Germline V gene data show CDR1 as MNHEY and CDR2 as SMNVEV (reference sequence). The CDR3 has 13 amino acids. Trimming removed 0 bases from V and 2 bases from J, with 2 bases in between. The CDR3 reads CASSLSGNQPQHF. CDR3 bases: TGTGCCAGCAGTTTATCGGGCAATCAGCCCCAGCATTTT.